A single sample is the source of the 9 T cell receptor beta chains below, sequenced in a study of monozygotic twins with inflammatory bowel disease. TCRdb re-called the 5' RACE reads; every CDR3 protein appears as one record, without DNA. The repertoire table contains over 110,000 distinct CDR3 sequences. The sequencing input was blood. Receptors were obtained from a human donor with ulcerative colitis or Crohn's disease, or a healthy co-twin of an affected twin (not recorded which).

This sequence joins TRBV7-9 and TRBJ2-3; the D call of TRBD2 rests on TCRdb alone, since no DNA is present to check it. Per germline, CDR1 SEHNR and CDR2 FQNEAQ (reference sequence). The CDR3 contains 16 residues. This CDR3 reads CASSLAGTAGTDTQYF.

The chain uses TRBV7-6 and TRBJ1-5. The CDR3 is 16 amino acids. The germline CDR1 and CDR2 sequences are SGHVS and FNYEAQ. The CDR3 loop reads CASSLRASGPNQPQHF.

V gene TRBV20-1 combines with J gene TRBJ2-3; no DNA is available, so the TRBD2 call from TCRdb remains unchecked. CDR1 is DFQATT, CDR2 SNEGSKA, per germline (reference sequence). The CDR3 runs 14 residues. CDR3 in amino acids: CSARLAGARDTQYF.

The chain employs TRBV7-9 and TRBJ2-7. The germline CDR1 and CDR2 sequences are SEHNR and FQNEAQ (reference sequence). The CDR3 is 13 residues long. CDR3 loop: CASSFLGIHEQYF. Complete variable domain (other parts from reference TRBV7-9 and TRBJ2-7): DTGVSQNPRHKITKRGQNVTFRCDPISEHNRLYWYRQTLGQGPEFLTYFQNEAQLEKSRLLSDRFSAERPKGSFSTLEIQRTEQGDSAMYLCASSFLGIHEQYFGPGTRLTVT.

The chain links TRBV5-6 to TRBJ2-1; without DNA, the TCRdb call of TRBD2 cannot be checked. In germline, CDR1 is SGHDT, CDR2 YYEEEE. The CDR3 spans 17 residues. CDR3: CASSPLTSGGGYNEQFF.

The genes are TRBV20-1 and TRBJ2-2; the D call of TRBD1 rests on TCRdb alone, since no DNA is present to check it. This CDR3 spans 18 amino acids. Germline-derived CDR1 and CDR2 are DFQATT and SNEGSKA (reference sequence). CDR3: CSASPTGGHLYNTGELFF.

V is TRBV5-4 and J is TRBJ1-3; TCRdb returns TRBD1, unconfirmable since there is no DNA. This CDR3 has 16 residues. Germline loops: CDR1 SGHNT, CDR2 YYREEE (reference sequence). The CDR3 loop is CASSFKGSSSGNTIYF. The full variable domain, rest sourced from reference TRBV5-4 and TRBJ1-3, is ETGVTQSPTHLIKTRGQQVTLRCSSQSGHNTVSWYQQALGQGPQFIFQYYREEENGRGNFPPRFSGLQFPNYSSELNVNALELDDSALYLCASSFKGSSSGNTIYFGEGSWLTVV.

The chain is built from TRBV12-3 or TRBV12-4 and TRBJ2-7; TCRdb's D call of TRBD1 is untestable without DNA. The CDR3 contains 15 residues. This chain's CDR3 is CASSPRDRRGYEQYF.

The chain is built from TRBV3-1 and TRBJ1-5; TCRdb outputs TRBD1, but without DNA this stays unchecked. The CDR3 consists of 15 residues. CDR1 and CDR2 (germline): LGHDT, YNNKEL (reference sequence). Here the CDR3 reads CASSQATGSNQPQHF. The whole variable domain, remainder taken from reference TRBV3-1 and TRBJ1-5, is DTAVSQTPKYLVTQMGNDKSIKCEQNLGHDTMYWYKQDSKKFLKIMFSYNNKELIINETVPNRFSPKSPDKAHLNLHINSLELGDSAVYFCASSQATGSNQPQHFGDGTRLSIL.